Here is one TCR beta chain with its context. These data belong to a study of shared clonotypes between healthy human individuals. In the naive CD8 group, cells lacked CD45RO and were positively selected for CCR7, so terminally differentiated effector memory CD45RA+ cells were left out. Clones were read by immunoSEQ multiplex PCR, and TCRdb kept only the in-frame ones, dropping some. The sample holds about 2,100,000 clones, just over 90% seen once. Germline CDR1 MGHRA, CDR2 YSYEKL. Trimming removed 3 bases from V and 2 bases from J; junction bases left unmatched: 7. The CDR3 runs 16 residues. The chain links TRBV4-1 to TRBJ1-5, with 7 positions matching TRBD1. Sequencing was carried out using naive CD8+ T cells from PBMCs. This sequence was found in a man aged 18 to 29 in good health. Some clones in this sample may be carry-over from other donors' samples. The CDR3 nucleotides read TGCGCCAGCAGCCAGGAACAGGGGATCGGCAATCAGCCCCAGCATTTT. Its protein is CASSQEQGIGNQPQHF.